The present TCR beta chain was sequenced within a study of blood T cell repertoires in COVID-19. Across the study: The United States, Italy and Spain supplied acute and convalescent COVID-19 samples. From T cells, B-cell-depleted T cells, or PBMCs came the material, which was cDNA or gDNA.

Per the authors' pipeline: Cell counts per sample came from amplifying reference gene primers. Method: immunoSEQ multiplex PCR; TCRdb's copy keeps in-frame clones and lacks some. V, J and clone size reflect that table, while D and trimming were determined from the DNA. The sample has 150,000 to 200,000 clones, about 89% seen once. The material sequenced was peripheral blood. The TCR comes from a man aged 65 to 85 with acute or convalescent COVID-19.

CDR3 sequence: CATSDPGESYEQYF. The CDR3 DNA is TGTGCCACCAGTGATCCAGGGGAGTCCTACGAGCAGTACTTC. J is TRBJ2-7 and V is TRBV24-1; D possibly corresponds to TRBD1 (6 bases). V was cut by 3 bases and J by 1 base, with 9 bases left in between. Germline assignment: CDR1 KGHDR and CDR2 SFDVKD. The CDR3 is 14 residues long.